A selection of T cell receptor beta chains follows, all from one sample in a study of T cells in Graves' hyperthyroidism and ophthalmopathy. TCRdb reprocessed the multiplex PCR reads with MiXCR, giving one entry per CDR3 protein. The sample has under 450,000 distinct CDR3 sequences, around 16% seen once; the top ten hold roughly 14%. The sequenced sample consisted of blood. These TCRs come from a woman aged 18-30 years with Graves' hyperthyroidism. Both conserved end residues are part of each CDR3. Each record gives: J gene, clone size, V gene, D gene, CDR3 DNA, CDR3 protein. D genes are given only for firm matches. Size tells how often a clone was seen (once, few, many) or the class of an expanded clone, and some rows leave it out.

J: TRBJ1-1; size: many; V: TRBV20-1; D: NA; DNA: TGCAGTGCTAAGACACCCGGGAAGGGCGGCACTGAAGCTTTCTTT; CDR3: CSAKTPGKGGTEAFF
J: TRBJ1-1; size: many; V: TRBV2; D: NA; DNA: TGTGCCAGCAGTAGGACTCAGAACACTGAAGCTTTCTTT; CDR3: CASSRTQNTEAFF
J: TRBJ2-1; size: few; V: TRBV6-1; D: NA; DNA: TGTGCCGGCCGCCGGGACACCTACAATGAGCAGTTCTTC; CDR3: CAGRRDTYNEQFF
J: TRBJ2-1; size: many; V: TRBV28; D: TRBD1; DNA: TGTGCCAGCAGTTTCGGGACAGTCCTGAAGAGGAATGAGCAGTTCTTC; CDR3: CASSFGTVLKRNEQFF
J: TRBJ1-2; size: few; V: TRBV19; D: NA; DNA: TGTGCCAGTAGTATAGCGGCGGACAGACTCTATGGCTACACCTTC; CDR3: CASSIAADRLYGYTF
J: TRBJ1-4; size: NA; V: TRBV7-2; D: TRBD1; DNA: TGTGCCAGCAACACAGGGGCCACTAATGAAAAACTGTTTTTT; CDR3: CASNTGATNEKLFF
J: TRBJ1-2; size: many; V: TRBV7-9; D: TRBD1; DNA: TGTGCCAGCAGCCCCACATCGGGACAGGGGGCGTCTGGTGGCTACACCTTC; CDR3: CASSPTSGQGASGGYTF
J: TRBJ1-2; size: many; V: TRBV5-1; D: NA; DNA: TGCGCCAGCAGCTTGGGAAGTCGGGTCGATGACTATGGCTACACCTTC; CDR3: CASSLGSRVDDYGYTF
J: TRBJ2-2; size: many; V: TRBV7-3; D: NA; DNA: TGTGCCAGCAGCTTCAGGGTCGGGGAGCTGTTTTTT; CDR3: CASSFRVGELFF
J: TRBJ1-1; size: many; V: TRBV12-3/TRBV12-4; D: NA; DNA: TGTGCCAGCAGTTTATCAGGGCATGTGAACACTGAAGCTTTCTTT; CDR3: CASSLSGHVNTEAFF
J: TRBJ1-4; size: many; V: TRBV11-2; D: NA; DNA: TGTGCCAGCAGCTTAGCCGGGTCTAATGAAAAACTGTTTTTT; CDR3: CASSLAGSNEKLFF
J: TRBJ1-6; size: few; V: TRBV28; D: NA; DNA: TGTGCCACCCACGGGGTTGATAATTCACCCCTCCACTTT; CDR3: CATHGVDNSPLHF
J: TRBJ2-4; size: many; V: TRBV3-1; D: NA; DNA: TGTGCCAGCAGCCAAACGGCGATGGTGGACATTCAGTACTTC; CDR3: CASSQTAMVDIQYF
J: TRBJ1-2; size: few; V: TRBV5-1; D: TRBD1; DNA: TGCGCCAGCAGCGGGGGACAGGACACCTATGGCTACACCTTC; CDR3: CASSGGQDTYGYTF
J: TRBJ2-3; size: NA; V: TRBV2; D: NA; DNA: TGTGCCAGCAGTGAAAGCGTAGCCACAGATACGCAGTATTTT; CDR3: CASSESVATDTQYF
J: TRBJ2-1; size: few; V: TRBV15; D: TRBD2; DNA: TGTGCCACCAGCAGCCGCTTGACTAGCGGGGGGGCCGGTGAGCAGTTCTTC; CDR3: CATSSRLTSGGAGEQFF
J: TRBJ1-1; size: NA; V: TRBV5-1; D: NA; DNA: TGCGCCAGCAGCTCCGGGGGAAGGGTCTGGGGTAACACTGAAGCTTTCTTT; CDR3: CASSSGGRVWGNTEAFF
J: TRBJ1-2; size: few; V: TRBV7-2; D: NA; DNA: TGTGCCAGCAGCTTAGCGCTTCCCTCGGGGGCCTATGGCTACACCTTC; CDR3: CASSLALPSGAYGYTF
J: TRBJ1-4; size: NA; V: TRBV4-2; D: NA; DNA: TGTGCCAGCAGCCAAGATGCGGGGAAGGGAAAACTGTTTTTT; CDR3: CASSQDAGKGKLFF
J: TRBJ2-3; size: few; V: TRBV6-4; D: TRBD2; DNA: TGTGCCAGCAGTGCCCGCGGCGGGAGGACAGATACGCAGTATTTT; CDR3: CASSARGGRTDTQYF
J: TRBJ2-7; size: many; V: TRBV9; D: NA; DNA: TGTGCCAGCAGCCCAGGACACACAAACACCTACGAGCAGTACTTC; CDR3: CASSPGHTNTYEQYF
J: TRBJ1-2; size: NA; V: TRBV10-3; D: NA; DNA: TGTGCCATCAACGCGGGAGCTAACTATGGCTACACCTTC; CDR3: CAINAGANYGYTF
J: TRBJ2-2; size: many; V: TRBV11-2; D: NA; DNA: TGTGCCAGCAGCTTGTCCCTAGCACGAACCGGGGAGCTGTTTTTT; CDR3: CASSLSLARTGELFF
J: TRBJ2-7; size: many; V: TRBV2; D: NA; DNA: TGTGCCAGCAGTTTAGCGTCGAGCTCCTACGAGCAGTACTTC; CDR3: CASSLASSSYEQYF
J: TRBJ1-5; size: few; V: TRBV20-1; D: NA; DNA: TGCAGTGCTAGAGACCCAGGATTCTATAGCAATCAGCCCCAGCATTTT; CDR3: CSARDPGFYSNQPQHF